This TCR beta chain was sequenced during a study of shared clonotypes between healthy human individuals. Study overall: Aged between 18 and 49, the donors were a couple of women and a few men.

Data came from immunoSEQ multiplex PCR; TCRdb stores just in-frame clones and leaves some out. The data show about 710,000 clones, just under 75% seen once. The V and J ends lost 4 bases and 3 bases respectively, with 6 bases between them. This CDR3 comprises 12 residues. Germline V gene lookup returns CDR1 GTSNPN and CDR2 SVGIG (reference sequence). Study-wide results and caveats: Generally, estimated richness proved larger in naive subsets than it did in memory subsets.

Turning to this clone: The target antigen is unknown.

V gene TRBV30 combines with J gene TRBJ1-4; D not certain. Sequencing was done on a sample of memory CD4+ T cells sorted from blood. Subset indicated: CD45RA-negative fraction. This sequence was found in a woman aged 30 to 39 in good health. The CDR3 nucleotides read TGTGCCTGGAAGGTAGCTAATGAAAAACTGTTTTTT. It yields the protein CAWKVANEKLFF.